These 30 T cell receptor beta chains share one sample of origin, sequenced in a study of cytomegalovirus exposure and HLA in healthy donors. 13 Jbeta primers and 60 Vbeta primers were used for the PCR. Produced via immunoSEQ multiplex PCR; TCRdb's table is partial and in-frame only. The table records about 210,000 clones, roughly four fifths of them present only once. Material for sequencing was PBMCs. The receptors shown here come from a woman in her forties or fifties in good health and CMV-seropositive.

Here the CDR3 reads CASSSRGLIMGNTIYF. As DNA, the CDR3 is TGCGCCAGCAGCTCCCGAGGACTGATCATGGGAAACACCATATATTTT. J is TRBJ1-3 and V is TRBV5-1, with D unresolved. This CDR3 is 16 amino acids long. The germline CDR1 and CDR2 sequences are SGHRS and YFSETQ. V was clipped by 3 bases and J by 4 bases, with 17 bases between them.

In this sample, this clone turned up a few times. V and J are TRBV10-1 and TRBJ2-6; D possibly corresponds to TRBD1 (6 bases). This CDR3 spans 13 amino acids. The V gene lost 5 bases and the J gene lost 6 bases, with 8 bases spanning the gap. Per germline, CDR1 WNHNN and CDR2 SYGVQD (reference sequence). CDR3 nucleotide sequence: TGCGCCAGCAGTTCAGGGGAGGCCAACGTCCTGACTTTC. As protein: CASSSGEANVLTF.

The chain carries TRBV19 and TRBJ2-5, with D maybe TRBD1 (6 bases). Germline lookup yields CDR1 LNHDA and CDR2 SQIVND (reference sequence). V gave up 6 bases and J gave up 0 bases, with 11 bases separating them. CDR3 length: 14 amino acids. The CDR3 loop is CASSPRGHQETQYF. As DNA, the CDR3 is TGTGCCAGTAGCCCCAGGGGTCACCAAGAGACCCAGTACTTC. Full variable domain (remainder filled in from reference TRBV19 and TRBJ2-5): DGGITQSPKYLFRKEGQNVTLSCEQNLNHDAMYWYRQDPGQGLRLIYYSQIVNDFQKGDIAEGYSVSREKKESFPLTVTSAQKNPTAFYLCASSPRGHQETQYFGPGTRLLVL.

The V and J genes are TRBV11-2 and TRBJ2-6; a weak D match, TRBD1 (6 bases). The CDR3 runs 18 residues. With 3 bases removed from V and 4 bases from J, the gap between germline ends came to 19 bases. Germline V gene data show CDR1 as SGHAT and CDR2 as FQNNGV. DNA of the CDR3: TGTGCCAGCAGCTTCGCAGGGGTTTTAACCTCGGGGGCCAACGTCCTGACTTTC. Protein product: CASSFAGVLTSGANVLTF.

J is TRBJ1-1 and V is TRBV7-3; D gene unclear. This CDR3 region has 16 residues. Per the germline V gene, CDR1 is SGHTA and CDR2 is FQGTGA. With 0 bases removed from V and 1 base from J, the gap between germline ends came to 12 bases. CDR3: CASSLTSGGENTEAFF. The CDR3 coding sequence is TGTGCCAGCAGCTTAACGTCCGGAGGCGAGAACACTGAAGCTTTCTTT.

The chain recombines TRBV6-1 with TRBJ2-7; possible D gene TRBD1, 6 bases. Trimming removed 7 bases from V and 2 bases from J, with 18 bases in between. CDR3 length equals 15 residues. Per germline, CDR1 MNHNS and CDR2 SASEGT. The CDR3 spells CASIPGQVVTYEQYF. Here the CDR3 DNA reads TGTGCCAGCATTCCGGGACAAGTCGTCACCTACGAGCAGTACTTC.

The V gene is TRBV29-1, the J gene TRBJ1-2; TRBD1 matches 7 bases. V gave up 7 bases and J gave up 6 bases; unmatched junction bases: 2. Germline CDR1 is SQVTM and CDR2 is ANQGSEA. CDR3 length: 10 amino acids. This CDR3 reads CSAGGNGYTF. The CDR3 bases are TGCAGCGCAGGGGGAAATGGCTACACCTTC.

The chain joins TRBV30 to TRBJ2-7; no clear D gene. The germline gives CDR1 GTSNPN, CDR2 SVGIG (reference sequence). The CDR3 length is 13 residues. Trimming cost V 1 base and J 1 base, with 8 bases left between them. The CDR3 nucleotides are TGTGCCTGGAGTGGTTCCATTTCCTACGAGCAGTACTTC. It is translated as CAWSGSISYEQYF.

The V call is TRBV4-1, the J call TRBJ1-1; D call uncertain. V dropped 1 base and J dropped 5 bases, with 11 bases sitting between them. This CDR3 comprises 14 residues. Per the germline V gene, CDR1 is MGHRA and CDR2 is YSYEKL. CDR3 in amino acids: CASSQGQDETEAFF. The CDR3 DNA follows: TGCGCCAGCAGCCAAGGACAAGATGAGACTGAAGCTTTCTTT.

V usage is TRBV6-1 and J usage is TRBJ1-6; D not certain. V was pared by 2 bases and J by 10 bases, with 9 bases between. The germline gives CDR1 MNHNS, CDR2 SASEGT. The CDR3 is 13 amino acids. CDR3 coding DNA: TGTGCCAGCAGTGAAATTTCACTCTCACCCCTCCACTTT. Translating gives CASSEISLSPLHF.

This clone was counted at least ten times. The genes are TRBV4-3 and TRBJ1-2; D perhaps matches TRBD1 (6 bases). The CDR3 totals 13 residues. Germline V lookup: CDR1 LGHNA, CDR2 YSLEER. V was clipped by 5 bases and J by 5 bases, with 12 bases between them. DNA of the CDR3: TGCGCCAGCAGCTTTGACAGGCGTTATGGCTACACCTTC. Protein sequence: CASSFDRRYGYTF.

This clone was picked up one time. This chain uses TRBV5-1 with TRBJ1-6; no clear D gene. This CDR3 has 15 residues. CDR1 and CDR2 (germline): SGHRS, YFSETQ. Trimming left V 0 bases short and J 7 bases short, with 11 bases between. CDR3 DNA: TGCGCCAGCAGCTTGGCCACAGTTTTCAATTCACCCCTCCACTTT. Amino acid sequence: CASSLATVFNSPLHF.

The J gene is TRBJ1-4, the V gene TRBV19; D unclear. The CDR3 length is 13 residues. Germline V gene lookup returns CDR1 LNHDA and CDR2 SQIVND (reference sequence). V gave up 6 bases and J gave up 4 bases, with 9 bases separating them. In nucleotides, the CDR3 is TGTGCCAGTAGCGGACGGGGTAATGAAAAACTGTTTTTT. Protein sequence: CASSGRGNEKLFF.

The genes are TRBV7-2 and TRBJ2-7; TRBD2 matches at 12 bases. V lost 5 bases, J lost 3 bases, and 5 bases stayed unmatched. Germline V gene lookup returns CDR1 SGHTA and CDR2 FQGNSA. The CDR3 runs to 15 residues. This CDR3 is CASSRWTSGDYEQYF. CDR3 sequence (DNA): TGTGCCAGCAGCAGATGGACTAGCGGGGACTACGAGCAGTACTTC. The whole variable domain, remainder taken from reference TRBV7-2 and TRBJ2-7, is GAGVSQSPSNKVTEKGKDVELRCDPISGHTALYWYRQSLGQGLEFLIYFQGNSAPDKSGLPSDRFSAERTGGSVSTLTIQRTQQEDSAVYLCASSRWTSGDYEQYFGPGTRLTVT.

V is TRBV6-5 and J is TRBJ1-2; D uncertain. The V gene's germline CDR1 is MNHEY and CDR2 SVGAGI. V lost 7 bases to trimming and J lost 2 bases, with 8 bases between them. There are 12 residues in the CDR3. CDR3 sequence (DNA): TGTGCCAGCAAGCGTCAGAACTATGGCTACACCTTC. It yields the protein CASKRQNYGYTF.

The chain carries TRBV19 and TRBJ2-7; 10 bases line up with TRBD1. J gave up 1 base and V 8 bases, and 11 bases lay outside the gene matches. The germline V gene encodes CDR1 LNHDA and CDR2 SQIVND (reference sequence). This CDR3 comprises 16 residues. The CDR3: CASATRAGQGSYEQYF. The CDR3, as DNA: TGTGCCAGTGCCACGCGAGCGGGACAGGGGTCCTACGAGCAGTACTTC.

The J gene is TRBJ1-2, the V gene TRBV2; 8 positions agree with TRBD1. This CDR3 spans 15 amino acids. Germline V gene data show CDR1 as SNHLY and CDR2 as FYNNEI. V trimming: 6 bases; J trimming: 2 bases; junction bases outside the gene matches: 8. CDR3 bases: TGTGCCAGCAGGGGACAGGCGACCTTAAACTATGGCTACACCTTC. Protein: CASRGQATLNYGYTF.

This sequence joins TRBV19 and TRBJ2-1; tentatively, D is TRBD2 (6 bases). Germline V lookup: CDR1 LNHDA, CDR2 SQIVND (reference sequence). V was shortened by 5 bases and J by 1 base, with 21 bases between the two germline ends. CDR3 length: 18 residues. CDR3 bases: TGTGCCAGTAGTGGTGGAGGGATTCCCATAGTTTCCTACAATGAGCAGTTCTTC. Protein: CASSGGGIPIVSYNEQFF. Variable domain in full (rest from reference TRBV19 and TRBJ2-1): DGGITQSPKYLFRKEGQNVTLSCEQNLNHDAMYWYRQDPGQGLRLIYYSQIVNDFQKGDIAEGYSVSREKKESFPLTVTSAQKNPTAFYLCASSGGGIPIVSYNEQFFGPGTRLTVL.

The V call is TRBV5-4, the J call TRBJ1-2, with D perhaps matching TRBD1 (6 bases). Germline CDR1 is SGHNT and CDR2 is YYREEE (reference sequence). This CDR3 region has 15 residues. V lost 5 bases to trimming and J lost 4 bases, with 18 bases between them. CDR3 bases: TGTGCCAGCAGAAAGTTGACCGGGACAAGCTATGGCTACACCTTC. Amino acid sequence: CASRKLTGTSYGYTF.

The rearrangement uses TRBV6-5 and TRBJ2-7; D uncertain. The CDR3 sequence is 12 residues long. V was pared by 5 bases and J by 2 bases, with 7 bases between. Germline V gives CDR1 MNHEY, CDR2 SVGAGI. The CDR3 loop reads CASSRHPYEQYF. The CDR3 DNA follows: TGTGCCAGCAGTCGACACCCCTACGAGCAGTACTTC.

This rearrangement joins TRBV7-6 to TRBJ2-1, with TRBD2 as a possible D gene (5 bases). The CDR3 totals 13 residues. Germline CDR1 SGHVS, CDR2 FNYEAQ. V was cut by 2 bases and J by 10 bases, with 12 bases left in between. This chain's CDR3 is CASSLSTRGEQFF. CDR3 nucleotides: TGTGCCAGCAGCTTATCGACCCGAGGGGAGCAGTTCTTC.

The chain links TRBV7-9 to TRBJ1-2, with 7 bases lining up with TRBD1. The CDR3 has 19 amino acids. Germline V gene data show CDR1 as SEHNR and CDR2 as FQNEAQ (reference sequence). With 3 bases clipped from V and 6 bases from J, the junction kept 22 bases outside the gene matches. This CDR3 is CASSFVPGTAQVGDHGYTF. The CDR3 coding sequence is TGTGCCAGCAGCTTCGTACCCGGGACAGCCCAAGTCGGGGATCATGGCTACACCTTC.

The chain combines TRBV7-8 with TRBJ2-1; TRBD1 agrees at 8 bases. CDR1 SGHVS and CDR2 FQNEAQ come from the germline V gene. This CDR3 has 13 amino acids. J lost 8 bases, V lost 6 bases, and 6 bases had no gene match. In DNA, the CDR3 is TGTGCCAGCAGTGCCCCAGGGGGCGATGAGCAGTTCTTC. It specifies CASSAPGGDEQFF.

V is TRBV7-9 and J is TRBJ2-5; 10 nucleotides line up with TRBD1. Germline V gives CDR1 SEHNR, CDR2 FQNEAQ (reference sequence). The length of the CDR3 is 14 residues. The V segment lost 5 bases and the J segment 5 bases; nucleotides outside the gene matches: 5. CDR3 in amino acids: CASSMGQGQETQYF. The CDR3 bases are TGTGCCAGCAGCATGGGACAGGGGCAGGAGACCCAGTACTTC.

The rearrangement joins TRBV28 to TRBJ2-7; tentatively, D is TRBD2 (6 bases). The ends were cut back, 8 bases at V and 6 bases at J, with 20 bases in the middle. The germline CDR1 and CDR2 sequences are MDHEN and SYDVKM. This CDR3 has 14 amino acids. CDR3 loop: CASLPGTGTGEQYF. The CDR3 region has the DNA TGTGCCAGCCTCCCGGGGACTGGGACGGGCGAGCAGTACTTC.

The gene calls are TRBV30 and TRBJ2-6, with D perhaps TRBD1 (5 bases). Trimming pared 7 bases from V and 0 bases from J, leaving 7 bases between. Germline CDR1 is GTSNPN and CDR2 is SVGIG (reference sequence). This CDR3 has 13 amino acids. The DNA of the CDR3 is TGTGCCTCTGACAGCTCTGGGGCCAACGTCCTGACTTTC. Translated, it gives CASDSSGANVLTF.

V and J are TRBV2 and TRBJ2-7, with TRBD1 matching 9 bases. Germline V gene sequence: CDR1 SNHLY, CDR2 FYNNEI. The CDR3 has 15 amino acids. V shed 2 bases, J shed 4 bases, and the junction held 6 bases outside the gene matches. CDR3 protein: CASSEIGTGMYEQYF. CDR3 bases: TGTGCCAGCAGTGAAATCGGGACAGGGATGTACGAGCAGTACTTC.

This chain uses TRBV7-3 with TRBJ2-2; 7 bases line up with TRBD1. CDR1 SGHTA and CDR2 FQGTGA come from the germline V gene. V shed 5 bases and J 4 bases; nucleotides not matched to a gene: 4. The CDR3 sequence is 14 residues long. The DNA of the CDR3 is TGTGCCAGCAGCAGCAGGGGGAGCACCGGGGAGCTGTTTTTT. This translates into CASSSRGSTGELFF.

This clone was observed a single time. CDR3 bases: TGTGCCAGCAGCGACCGAACAGGGGTTGGGTACGAGCAGTACTTC. The encoded protein is CASSDRTGVGYEQYF. The genes are TRBV7-8 and TRBJ2-7, with 7 bases fitting TRBD1. Germline CDR1 is SGHVS and CDR2 is FQNEAQ. This CDR3 region has 15 residues. V was pared by 5 bases and J by 4 bases, with 11 bases of the junction left unmatched.

The genes are TRBV5-1 and TRBJ2-2, with a possible D match to TRBD1 (6 bases). The CDR3 consists of 16 residues. Germline assignment: CDR1 SGHRS and CDR2 YFSETQ. V was shortened by 2 bases and J by 6 bases, with 17 bases between the two germline ends. Written as DNA, the CDR3 is TGCGCCAGCAGCTTCGGAGGACAGCCGGGTGCCGGGGAGCTGTTTTTT. This encodes CASSFGGQPGAGELFF. Full variable domain (outside the CDR3, taken from reference TRBV5-1 and TRBJ2-2): KAGVTQTPRYLIKTRGQQVTLSCSPISGHRSVSWYQQTPGQGLQFLFEYFSETQRNKGNFPGRFSGRQFSNSRSEMNVSTLELGDSALYLCASSFGGQPGAGELFFGEGSRLTVL.